There are a few counts of the clone carrying this T cell receptor (beta chain). Expressed TCRB transcripts were sequenced because the isolated RNA had all been reverse transcribed beforehand. Roughly 3.6 million reads on average were seen across naive, central memory and regulatory T cell samples. Only in-frame clones appear in the TCRdb table, and some are missing; sequencing was by immunoSEQ multiplex PCR. This table has just over 600,000 clones, roughly 16% appearing once. This CDR3 has 14 residues. V dropped 5 bases and J dropped 12; count of bases not matched to a gene: 5. Germline V gives CDR1 SGHAT, CDR2 FQNNGV. A sort by CD45RO/CCR7/CD25/CD127/CD95/CD27 yielded CD4+ naive, central memory, regulatory and stem cell-like memory cells. This sample was included in a study of beta chain features in type 1 diabetes. Background on the study: Sorted cell examination encompassed approximately 98,000,000 cells across all samples.

The sequence came from a man between 18 and 35 years old in good health. V and J are TRBV11-2 and TRBJ2-1; 15 bases agree with TRBD2. Sequencing was done on a sample of naive CD4+ T cells from blood. This chain's CDR3 is CASSPGLAGGVQFF. The CDR3 DNA follows: TGTGCCAGCAGCCCAGGACTAGCGGGAGGGGTGCAGTTCTTC.